At least ten counts were recorded for the clone carrying this T cell receptor (beta chain). Antigen: not known. The data are from a study of T-cell reconstitution after alpha-beta-depleted transplantation in children. As it was prepared, the TCRbeta library received unique molecular identifiers. Each CDR3 protein gets one entry after TCRdb re-called the PCR reads with MiXCR. The repertoire holds about 280,000 distinct CDR3 sequences, with under 14% as singletons. Broader study findings: Hyperexpanded clones declined; after one year, newly produced T cells mostly supplied diversity.

The CDR3 has 19 residues. V gave up 5 bases and J gave up 0 bases; unmatched junction bases: 12. In germline, CDR1 is SGHAT, CDR2 FQNNGV. The material sequenced was peripheral blood, taken 180 days after TCRalphabeta/CD19-depleted stem cell transplant. The TCR comes from a male patient between 2 and 15 years old who had a stem cell transplant for chronic granulomatous disease, so the T cells may come from the graft donor. The genes are TRBV11-2 and TRBJ2-3; 12 bases align to TRBD2. In nucleotides, the CDR3 is TGTGCCAGCAGCCATCTTGGGACTAGCGGGTGGGCTAGCACAGATACGCAGTATTTT. Its protein is CASSHLGTSGWASTDTQYF.